The 19 T cell receptor beta chains below were found in one sample sequenced in a study of Graves' ophthalmopathy and Graves' hyperthyroidism (dated by TCRdb to the late 2010s). The run used an Illumina HiSeq 2000. TCR beta CDR3 regions were amplified from RNA transcripts for repertoire sequencing. A first-round RT-PCR used HTBI primers with the Qiagen OneStep RT-PCR kit, followed by a second-round multiplex PCR, size selection and purification. Clones were called with MiXCR by TCRdb after fastp trimmed the public reads at Q25, and only in-frame beta chains were retained. Each CDR3 protein appears once, grouped with its most common genes and DNA. Present in this sample are a few hundred thousand distinct CDR3 sequences, about a sixth of which were seen just once. The ten largest clones add up to 2.4% of the sample. Input material: peripheral blood. These receptors all stem from an adult woman with stable Graves' hyperthyroidism.

The chain recombines TRBV5-1 with TRBJ2-7, with TRBD2 matching over 8 bases. V lost 5 bases and J lost 3; bases outside the gene matches: 7. This CDR3 comprises 14 residues. Germline loops: CDR1 SGHRS, CDR2 YFSETQ. CDR3 sequence (DNA): TGCGCCAGCAGGGCCAGCGGGAGCCGCTACGAGCAGTACTTC. Amino acids: CASRASGSRYEQYF.

This clonotype was counted a few times. V usage is TRBV6-1 and J usage is TRBJ2-7; tentatively, D is TRBD2 (5 bases). Deletions cut 7 bases from V and 3 bases from J, with 10 bases between. Germline assignment: CDR1 MNHNS and CDR2 SASEGT. The CDR3 loop spans 12 amino acids. CDR3 region: CASTGNYYEQYF. CDR3 nucleotides: TGTGCCAGCACCGGGAATTACTACGAGCAGTACTTC.

This rearrangement joins TRBV6-2 or TRBV6-3 to TRBJ1-1; D ambiguous. The CDR3 length is 13 residues. Between the trimmed V and J ends, which lost 4 bases and 4 bases, there was a span of 10 bases. Germline V CDR1 and CDR2: MNHEY, SVGEGT. Written as DNA, the CDR3 is TGTGCCAGCAGTTGGGCGAGTTCCACTGAAGCTTTCTTT. It is translated as CASSWASSTEAFF.

This clonotype has at least ten counts. The genes are TRBV6-8 and TRBJ2-7, with 9 bases fitting TRBD1. This CDR3 spans 16 amino acids. The germline V gene encodes CDR1 MNHGY and CDR2 SAAAGT. With 0 bases clipped from V and 3 bases from J, the junction kept 6 bases outside the gene matches. The CDR3 bases are TGTGCCAGCAGTTACTCCACAGGGGGCTGGGTCTACGAGCAGTACTTC. This gives the protein CASSYSTGGWVYEQYF.

In its sample, this clonotype was seen a few times. The chain employs TRBV27 and TRBJ1-6; D possibly corresponds to TRBD1 (6 bases). Trimming left V 6 bases short and J 8 bases short, with 14 bases between. This CDR3 has 14 residues. CDR1 is MNHEY, CDR2 SMNVEV, per germline (reference sequence). The CDR3 DNA follows: TGTGCCAGCAGCAGAGGGGGGACTTATTCACCCCTCCACTTT. Translation gives CASSRGGTYSPLHF.

This clonotype was picked up many times. The J gene is TRBJ2-7, the V gene TRBV30, with D possibly called TRBD1 or TRBD2 (6 bases each). This CDR3 is 15 amino acids long. Germline values: CDR1 GTSNPN, CDR2 SVGIG (reference sequence). V shed 2 bases and J shed 1 base, with 15 bases lying between them. The CDR3 is CAWSKRGAVSYEQYF. CDR3 DNA: TGTGCCTGGAGTAAAAGGGGGGCCGTTTCCTACGAGCAGTACTTC. The full variable domain, rest sourced from reference TRBV30 and TRBJ2-7, is SQTIHQWPATLVQPVGSPLSLECTVEGTSNPNLYWYRQAAGRGLQLLFYSVGIGQISSEVPQNLSASRPQDRQFILSSKKLLLSDSGFYLCAWSKRGAVSYEQYFGPGTRLTVT.

This clonotype occurred many times. The chain couples TRBV4-1 to TRBJ2-7; TRBD2 might be the D (6 bases). Trimming cost V 1 base and J 8 bases, with 9 bases left between them. Per the germline V gene, CDR1 is MGHRA and CDR2 is YSYEKL. This CDR3 has 12 residues. The CDR3 is CASSQVAGQQYF. Here the CDR3 DNA reads TGCGCCAGCAGCCAAGTTGCGGGGCAGCAGTACTTC.

In this sample, this clonotype turned up many times. This chain links TRBV24-1 with TRBJ1-2, with D hard to call. Germline CDR1 is KGHDR and CDR2 is SFDVKD. V was pared by 6 bases and J by 4 bases, with 14 bases between. The CDR3 contains 14 residues. The CDR3 DNA reads as TGTGCCACCAGTCGGGGAGATTGGCGCTATGGCTACACCTTC. It is translated as CATSRGDWRYGYTF.

This clonotype has more than one count but fewer than ten. The genes are TRBV7-2 and TRBJ1-1, with TRBD1 matching over 7 bases. V lost 5 bases, J lost 3 bases, and 6 bases stayed unmatched. The CDR3 runs 14 residues. CDR1 is SGHTA, CDR2 FQGNSA, per germline. This chain's CDR3 is CASSLRQGHTEAFF. The CDR3, as DNA: TGTGCCAGCAGCCTAAGACAGGGCCACACTGAAGCTTTCTTT. The full variable domain, in which reference TRBV7-2 and TRBJ1-1 provide the parts outside the CDR3, is GAGVSQSPSNKVTEKGKDVELRCDPISGHTALYWYRQSLGQGLEFLIYFQGNSAPDKSGLPSDRFSAERTGGSVSTLTIQRTQQEDSAVYLCASSLRQGHTEAFFGQGTRLTVV.

This clonotype occurred many times. The rearrangement joins TRBV11-2 to TRBJ2-7; D gene unclear. Germline V gives CDR1 SGHAT, CDR2 FQNNGV. V lost 0 bases and J 3 bases, leaving 9 bases between the germline ends. The CDR3 is 14 amino acids. The CDR3 loop reads CASSLDRRIYEQYF. The CDR3 DNA sequence: TGTGCCAGCAGCTTAGACCGGCGGATCTACGAGCAGTACTTC.

This clonotype has ten or more counts. Here the CDR3 reads CASSGEGGNQPQHF. The CDR3 DNA follows: TGTGCCAGCAGTGGGGAGGGAGGCAATCAGCCCCAGCATTTT. This chain connects TRBV2 to TRBJ1-5; D call uncertain. V was pared by 4 bases and J by 2 bases, with 9 bases between. The CDR3 contains 14 residues. The V gene's germline CDR1 is SNHLY and CDR2 FYNNEI.

This clonotype was seen at least ten times. This chain joins TRBV6-6 and TRBJ2-5; the match to TRBD1 covers 7 bases. V was clipped by 5 bases and J by 6 bases; unmatched bases: 12. Germline V gene sequence: CDR1 MNHNY, CDR2 SVGAGI (reference sequence). The length of the CDR3 is 15 residues. The CDR3 region has the DNA TGTGCCAGCAGTCCTGGGACAGAGAATAGAAAGACCCAGTACTTC. Protein product: CASSPGTENRKTQYF.

This clonotype was recorded at least ten times. The chain uses TRBV6-1 and TRBJ1-3; TRBD1 aligns across 7 bases. CDR1 and CDR2 (germline): MNHNS, SASEGT. With 2 bases clipped from V and 4 bases from J, the junction kept 14 bases outside the gene matches. This CDR3 has 18 amino acids. CDR3 region: CASSEHRGPLSEGNTIYF. The DNA for the CDR3 is TGTGCCAGCAGTGAACACAGGGGTCCTCTTTCGGAAGGAAACACCATATATTTT.

In this sample, this clonotype turned up many times. The chain is built from TRBV20-1 and TRBJ2-7, with D maybe TRBD2 (6 bases). V lost 8 bases, J lost 0 bases, and 17 bases lay in between. This CDR3 has 14 amino acids. Germline values: CDR1 DFQATT, CDR2 SNEGSKA (reference sequence). CDR3 DNA: TGCAGTAGTACTCGGGACTCAGCCTCCTACGAGCAGTACTTC. This codes for CSSTRDSASYEQYF.

This clonotype was found many times. The J gene is TRBJ1-2, the V gene TRBV2; tentatively, D is TRBD1 (6 bases). The CDR3 contains 14 residues. Trimming took off 7 bases at V and 8 bases at J, with 20 bases between the two ends. The germline CDR1 and CDR2 sequences are SNHLY and FYNNEI. CDR3 DNA: TGTGCCAGCAAAACAGGGCGCGAATCTTACGGCTACACCTTC. Translation: CASKTGRESYGYTF.

In this sample, this clonotype turned up many times. V is TRBV20-1 and J is TRBJ2-7; possible D gene TRBD1, 6 bases. In germline, CDR1 is DFQATT, CDR2 SNEGSKA (reference sequence). The CDR3 runs 11 residues. V was clipped by 5 bases and J by 8 bases, with 13 bases between them. CDR3 amino acids: CSASRGSKQYF. The CDR3 DNA follows: TGCAGTGCTTCCAGGGGATCCAAGCAGTACTTC.

In its sample, this clonotype was seen once. The gene calls are TRBV7-8 and TRBJ1-1; 8 bases match TRBD1. The V gene's germline CDR1 is SGHVS and CDR2 FQNEAQ. This CDR3 has 15 amino acids. The junction had 9 bases not matched to a gene; V was cut back by 5 bases and J by 4 bases. CDR3 amino acids: CASSLRGQWGTEAFF. As DNA, the CDR3 is TGTGCCAGCAGCCTCAGGGGGCAGTGGGGCACTGAAGCTTTCTTT.

This clonotype turned up a few times. The chain uses TRBV6-2 or TRBV6-3 and TRBJ2-5; a weak D match, TRBD2 (7 bases). With 5 bases removed from V and 5 bases from J, the gap between germline ends came to 15 bases. This CDR3 comprises 14 residues. The germline CDR1 and CDR2 sequences are MNHEY and SVGEGT. CDR3 sequence: CASSLGGARETQYF. In DNA form, the CDR3 reads TGTGCCAGCAGTCTAGGGGGGGCGCGGGAGACCCAGTACTTC.

This clonotype was counted a few times. The chain couples TRBV3-1 to TRBJ2-7; no definite D call. Germline CDR1 reads LGHDT; CDR2 reads YNNKEL (reference sequence). CDR3 length: 14 residues. Between the trimmed V and J ends, which lost 3 bases and 1 base, there was a span of 10 bases. CDR3 sequence reads: CASSHQLASYEQYF. CDR3 coding DNA: TGTGCCAGCAGCCACCAACTGGCGTCCTACGAGCAGTACTTC.